The clone carrying this TCR beta chain was seen once. Its specificity is unknown. The junction does not match germline at one end; this may be a read error. The CDR3 is 14 amino acids. Germline assignment: CDR1 GTSNPN and CDR2 SVGIG (reference sequence). The protocol was immunoSEQ multiplex PCR, while the TCRdb copy is restricted to in-frame clones and leaves out a portion. The table records more than 25,000 clones, roughly three quarters of them present only once. These data belong to a study of STAT5B mutations in CD4+ large granular lymphocyte leukemia. Overall study results and limits: Compared with healthy controls (2/35), patient top clones favored TRBV06 (8/27).

Buffy coats from healthy blood donors served as controls. The sequence came from a human donor in good health. The material sequenced was CD4+ T cells from blood buffy coats. J is TRBJ1-1 and V is TRBV30, with a possible D match to TRBD1 (5 bases). The CDR3 coding sequence is TGTGCCTGGGGTGTTTCCAGGGTGGGGACTGAAGCTTTCTTT. Amino acid sequence: CAWGVSRVGTEAFF. Variable domain in full (rest from reference TRBV30 and TRBJ1-1): SQTIHQWPATLVQPVGSPLSLECTVEGTSNPNLYWYRQAAGRGLQLLFYSVGIGQISSEVPQNLSASRPQDRQFILSSKKLLLSDSGFYLCAWGVSRVGTEAFFGQGTRLTVV.